A single sample is the source of the 24 T cell receptor beta chains below, sequenced in a study of T cell repertoires in cytomegalovirus infection. TCRdb redid the calling of the reads with MiXCR, one entry per CDR3 protein. In the table there are roughly 220,000 distinct CDR3 sequences, 35% to 40% of which are singletons. Antigens for these TCRs are unknown. This specimen was CD8+ T cells from cultured PBMCs, taken from culture after CMV antigen stimulation. These receptors originate from a human donor in good health (CMV status not recorded). Some clones in this sample may be carry-over from other donors' samples.

This clonotype was counted only a few times. The junction does not match germline at one end; this may be a read error. V and J are TRBV7-2 and TRBJ2-1; tentatively, D is TRBD2 (5 bases). The CDR3 is made up of 15 amino acids. CDR1 and CDR2 (germline): SGHTA, FQGNSA. CDR3 residues: CANSPAGSSGNEQFF. The CDR3, as DNA: TGTGCCAACAGCCCGGCGGGCTCGTCTGGCAATGAGCAGTTCTTC. The whole variable domain, remainder taken from reference TRBV7-2 and TRBJ2-1, is GAGVSQSPSNKVTEKGKDVELRCDPISGHTALYWYRQSLGQGLEFLIYFQGNSAPDKSGLPSDRFSAERTGGSVSTLTIQRTQQEDSAVYLCANSPAGSSGNEQFFGPGTRLTVL.

This clonotype appeared a few times. The chain combines TRBV28 with TRBJ1-3; D remains unclear. V lost 4 bases to trimming and J lost 0 bases, with 22 bases between them. CDR1 and CDR2 (germline): MDHEN, SYDVKM. The length of the CDR3 is 19 residues. This CDR3 reads CASSSYFIIDGSSGNTIYF. The CDR3 coding sequence is TGTGCCAGCAGTTCCTACTTCATAATAGATGGGAGCTCTGGAAACACCATATATTTT.

The chain combines TRBV7-3 with TRBJ2-3, with no clear D. The germline V gene encodes CDR1 SGHTA and CDR2 FQGTGA. V was cut by 1 base and J by 0 bases, with 11 bases left in between. The length of the CDR3 is 16 residues. CDR3 residues: CASSLSGIPSTDTQYF. The CDR3 coding sequence is TGTGCCAGCAGCTTAAGTGGCATACCTAGCACAGATACGCAGTATTTT.

This clonotype was detected ten times or more. This sequence joins TRBV7-8 and TRBJ2-1, with 7 bases fitting TRBD2. Germline values: CDR1 SGHVS, CDR2 FQNEAQ. With V trimmed by 8 bases and J by 0 bases, 7 bases remained unmatched. CDR3 length equals 15 residues. CDR3 coding DNA: TGTGCCAGCGACCTAGCGGAGAGCTCCTACAATGAGCAGTTCTTC. Protein product: CASDLAESSYNEQFF.

CDR3 bases: TGTGCCAGCAGTTACCCCGGGGGGGGCAGCACCGGGGAGCTGTTTTTT. Translating it yields CASSYPGGGSTGELFF. The V call is TRBV6-2 or TRBV6-3, the J call TRBJ2-2; 8 nucleotides align to TRBD2. The J segment lost 4 bases and the V segment lost 2 bases, leaving 6 bases of the junction unmatched. The CDR3 length is 16 residues. The germline V gene encodes CDR1 MNHEY and CDR2 SVGEGT.

The CDR3 sequence: CASSLPITEETQYF. The CDR3 coding sequence is TGTGCCAGCAGCTTACCGATAACGGAAGAGACCCAGTACTTC. V usage is TRBV7-6 and J usage is TRBJ2-5; D unresolved. This CDR3 is 14 amino acids long. Per the germline V gene, CDR1 is SGHVS and CDR2 is FNYEAQ. Trimming removed 2 bases from V and 3 bases from J, with 10 bases in between.

V is TRBV6-5 and J is TRBJ2-2; 7 bases agree with TRBD1. The V gene's germline CDR1 is MNHEY and CDR2 SVGAGI. The CDR3 covers 13 residues. Trimming took 8 bases from V and 4 from J; bases not matched to a gene: 4. In DNA, the CDR3 is TGTGCCAGCTCGGACAGGCTCACCGGGGAGCTGTTTTTT. Residues: CASSDRLTGELFF.

With respect to this clonotype: Relative to the germline gene, one junction end is altered; a read error may explain this. This sequence joins TRBV2 and TRBJ2-3; TRBD2 agrees at 13 bases. The V gene's germline CDR1 is SNHLY and CDR2 FYNNEI. The CDR3 is 17 amino acids. The CDR3 sequence: CARSGPGLAGSTDTQYF. The CDR3 region has the DNA TGTGCCAGAAGTGGCCCGGGACTAGCGGGAAGCACAGATACGCAGTATTTT.

To note about this clonotype: Relative to the germline gene, one junction end is altered; a read error may explain this. This chain uses TRBV27 with TRBJ2-7; TRBD2 matches 14 bases. The germline V gene has CDR1 MNHEY and CDR2 SMNVEV (reference sequence). The CDR3 has 19 residues. CDR3 in amino acids: CASSLSGTSGSGYTYEQYF. The CDR3 DNA reads as TGTGCCAGCAGTCTATCTGGGACTAGCGGGAGCGGCTATACCTACGAGCAGTACTTC.

DNA of the CDR3: TGCAGTGCTAAGAGCTACCCTCGTGAGACTAGCGGGATTCACGATGAGCAGTTCTTC. Amino acids: CSAKSYPRETSGIHDEQFF. The chain carries TRBV20-1 and TRBJ2-1; TRBD2 aligns across 11 bases. Per germline, CDR1 DFQATT and CDR2 SNEGSKA (reference sequence). J was trimmed by 8 bases and V by 4 bases; bases with no gene match: 22. The CDR3 is made up of 19 amino acids.

The J gene is TRBJ2-7, the V gene TRBV3-1; D may match TRBD1 or TRBD2 (5 bases each). Trimming stripped 1 base from V and 3 bases from J, with 13 bases between. This CDR3 has 15 residues. Germline V gene data show CDR1 as LGHDT and CDR2 as YNNKEL (reference sequence). The CDR3 protein is CASSQAGQKFYEQYF. CDR3 nucleotides: TGTGCCAGCAGCCAAGCGGGGCAGAAGTTCTACGAGCAGTACTTC.

V gene TRBV6-5 combines with J gene TRBJ2-2, with 12 bases that match TRBD2. There are 15 residues in the CDR3. The V and J ends lost 4 bases and 6 bases, in that order; junction bases with no gene match: 3. Germline V gene data show CDR1 as MNHEY and CDR2 as SVGAGI. The CDR3 reads CASSSSGGAAGELFF. The CDR3 bases are TGTGCCAGCAGTTCTAGCGGGGGGGCTGCCGGGGAGCTGTTTTTT.

The rearrangement links TRBV7-9 to TRBJ2-4; D might be TRBD1 or TRBD2, each matching 6 bases. In germline, CDR1 is SEHNR, CDR2 FQNEAQ (reference sequence). There are 15 residues in the CDR3. Trimming took off 3 bases at V and 2 bases at J, with 11 bases between the two ends. CDR3 amino acids: CASSLGGVPKNIQYF. The CDR3 DNA reads as TGTGCCAGCAGCTTGGGGGGCGTACCCAAAAACATTCAGTACTTC. Supplemented by reference TRBV7-9 and TRBJ2-4, the full variable domain reads DTGVSQNPRHKITKRGQNVTFRCDPISEHNRLYWYRQTLGQGPEFLTYFQNEAQLEKSRLLSDRFSAERPKGSFSTLEIQRTEQGDSAMYLCASSLGGVPKNIQYFGAGTRLSVL.

The chain combines TRBV18 with TRBJ2-7, with D hard to call. The length of the CDR3 is 15 residues. Germline assignment: CDR1 KGHSH and CDR2 LQKENI. The V gene lost 0 bases and the J gene lost 3 bases, with 12 bases spanning the gap. The CDR3 region has the DNA TGTGCCAGCTCACCACCGCCCCTTTCGAACTACGAGCAGTACTTC. Translation: CASSPPPLSNYEQYF.

CDR3 region: CASSLDIRLWDTQYF. CDR3 nucleotide sequence: TGTGCCAGCAGCTTAGACATTCGCCTCTGGGATACGCAGTATTTT. This chain connects TRBV7-8 to TRBJ2-3; D call uncertain. The germline V gene has CDR1 SGHVS and CDR2 FQNEAQ. Trimming pared 1 base from V and 6 bases from J, leaving 14 bases between. This CDR3 is built from 15 residues.

The CDR3 nucleotides read TGTGCCAGCAGCCCGACAGGGATCTCTGAAGCTTTCTTT. This translates into CASSPTGISEAFF. V is TRBV7-6 and J is TRBJ1-1; 7 bases agree with TRBD1. V was pared by 5 bases and J by 6 bases, with 6 bases of the junction left unmatched. CDR3 length equals 13 residues. CDR1 is SGHVS and CDR2 is FNYEAQ in the germline V gene.

This clonotype was counted only a few times. This chain links TRBV4-1 with TRBJ1-5; possible D gene TRBD1, 6 bases. The CDR3 length is 15 residues. The V gene lost 0 bases and the J gene lost 1 base, with 7 bases spanning the gap. The germline V gene encodes CDR1 MGHRA and CDR2 YSYEKL. CDR3 DNA: TGCGCCAGCAGCCAAGAGGGGGGCAGCAATCAGCCCCAGCATTTT. Translation: CASSQEGGSNQPQHF.

The rearrangement joins TRBV28 to TRBJ2-1; D gene ambiguous. Trimming removed 1 base from V and 8 bases from J, with 9 bases in between. The germline gives CDR1 MDHEN, CDR2 SYDVKM. The CDR3 has 13 amino acids. CDR3 sequence (DNA): TGTGCCAGCAGTTTATTCTCTAAGGATGAGCAGTTCTTC. This sequence encodes CASSLFSKDEQFF.

Comment on this clonotype: A read error may produce the germline difference seen at one junction end. The CDR3 nucleotides read TGCGCCAGCAGCCAAGCAGGAACCACATATACGCAGTATTTT. Amino acids: CASSQAGTTYTQYF. The chain is built from TRBV4-1 and TRBJ2-3; no clear D. The CDR3 loop spans 14 amino acids. Germline V gene data show CDR1 as MGHRA and CDR2 as YSYEKL.

V gene TRBV7-6 combines with J gene TRBJ1-1, with 7 nucleotides matching TRBD1. The CDR3 spans 15 residues. Trimming took 5 bases from V and 0 from J; bases not matched to a gene: 6. CDR1 and CDR2 from the germline V gene are SGHVS and FNYEAQ. In nucleotides, the CDR3 is TGTGCCAGCAGCGCGCGGGGGACAGTGAACACTGAAGCTTTCTTT. Protein sequence: CASSARGTVNTEAFF.

Points on this clonotype: Here the CDR3 omits its conserved ending phenylalanine or tryptophan, so a read error is the likely source. The rearrangement joins TRBV6-8 to TRBJ1-2; D is perhaps TRBD1 (6 bases). CDR3 size: 15 residues. In germline, CDR1 is MNHGY, CDR2 SAAAGT. V was clipped by 0 bases and J by 2 bases, with 10 bases between them. The CDR3: CASSYSGGPNYGYTL. The DNA of the CDR3 is TGTGCCAGCAGTTACTCGGGGGGCCCGAACTATGGCTACACCTTA.

This clonotype has just a few counts. The chain links TRBV7-9 to TRBJ2-7; D might be TRBD1 or TRBD2, each matching 6 bases. The CDR3 extends over 15 amino acids. V was trimmed by 4 bases and J by 0 bases, leaving 13 bases between them. Germline CDR1 reads SEHNR; CDR2 reads FQNEAQ (reference sequence). This CDR3 reads CASSSRGDGSYEQYF. Here the CDR3 DNA reads TGTGCCAGCAGCTCGAGGGGGGACGGCTCCTACGAGCAGTACTTC.

The chain uses TRBV28 and TRBJ2-7; D gene uncertain. Trimming removed 4 bases from V and 1 base from J, with 8 bases in between. CDR1 and CDR2 (germline): MDHEN, SYDVKM. The CDR3 is 13 amino acids. The CDR3 is CASSSDGSYEQYF. The DNA for the CDR3 is TGTGCCAGCAGTTCGGACGGATCCTACGAGCAGTACTTC.

This clonotype was counted a few times. The chain uses TRBV15 and TRBJ2-7, with D maybe TRBD1 (6 bases). Germline V lookup: CDR1 LNHNV, CDR2 YYDKDF (reference sequence). This CDR3 contains 13 residues. Trimming took off 2 bases at V and 2 bases at J, with 7 bases between the two ends. CDR3 sequence (DNA): TGTGCCACCAGCAGACAGGGGCCCTACGAGCAGTACTTC. It specifies CATSRQGPYEQYF.